Ten or more counts support the clone carrying this T cell receptor beta chain. Its antigen is not known. The sample comes from a study of T cells in Graves' hyperthyroidism and ophthalmopathy. Study overall: Peripheral blood samples were taken at initial diagnosis, prior to any treatment.

TCR beta CDR3 sequences were amplified from RNA transcripts. When the TCR CDR3 underwent first-round RT-PCR, the HTBI primer set was used. TCRdb recomputed calls from the multiplex PCR reads with MiXCR, one row per CDR3 protein. The top ten hold roughly 30% of the sample, which has around 190,000 distinct CDR3 sequences, over 15% seen once. Study-level results: Most expanded thyroid clonotypes above 0.001 also appeared in blood. The model anticipated ophthalmopathy a median about six months pre-onset.

V was shortened by 6 bases and J by 5 bases, with 17 bases between the two germline ends. The CDR3 length is 15 residues. CDR1 and CDR2 from the germline V gene are MDHEN and SYDVKM. Exclusion followed for patients with uncontrolled infection, other autoimmune disease, pregnancy or lactation. The gene calls are TRBV28 and TRBJ1-5, with D maybe TRBD1 (6 bases). The specimen sequenced was blood. This TCR was recovered from a woman between 50 and 59 years old with Graves' hyperthyroidism. The CDR3 DNA is TGTGCCAGCAGAACGGAAACAGGGAGGCATCAGCCCCAGCATTTT. Encoded protein: CASRTETGRHQPQHF.